Below, 30 T cell receptor beta chains from the same sample are listed, as sequenced in a study of blood T cell repertoires in COVID-19. Assay used: immunoSEQ multiplex PCR; TCRdb lists only in-frame clones, some missing. The table lists 120,000 or so clones, around three quarters of them singletons, with around 2% in the top ten. Sequencing was done on a sample of peripheral blood. The source is a woman between 65 and 79 years old with acute or convalescent COVID-19.

This clone was recorded only once. This chain joins TRBV29-1 and TRBJ1-2; tentatively, D is TRBD1 (6 bases). CDR1 and CDR2 (germline): SQVTM, ANQGSEA. The CDR3 is 12 amino acids. Between the trimmed V and J ends, which lost 1 base and 5 bases, there was a span of 8 bases. CDR3 bases: TGCAGCGTTGAAGTAAGGGGGTATGGCTACACCTTC. The encoded protein is CSVEVRGYGYTF.

CDR3 sequence (DNA): TGTGCCAGCAGCGCGTTGGACAGGGGGAACGACCAGCCCCAGCATTTT. Its translation is CASSALDRGNDQPQHF. V is TRBV7-9 and J is TRBJ1-5; TRBD1 matches 10 bases. CDR3 size: 16 residues. V shed 5 bases, J shed 7 bases, and the junction held 11 bases outside the gene matches. Per germline, CDR1 SEHNR and CDR2 FQNEAQ (reference sequence).

In this sample, this clone turned up once. The rearrangement joins TRBV24-1 to TRBJ1-5; weak D call: TRBD1 (6 bases). V was clipped by 0 bases and J by 0 bases, with 17 bases between them. The CDR3 runs 19 residues. The germline gives CDR1 KGHDR, CDR2 SFDVKD. As DNA, the CDR3 is TGTGCCACCAGTGATTTGCTGGTACAGGGCCCATATAGCAATCAGCCCCAGCATTTT. Translating it yields CATSDLLVQGPYSNQPQHF.

V is TRBV5-1 and J is TRBJ2-3; the match to TRBD2 covers 9 bases. Germline V gene lookup returns CDR1 SGHRS and CDR2 YFSETQ. This CDR3 spans 15 amino acids. Trimming took 4 bases from V and 2 from J; bases not matched to a gene: 5. The CDR3 protein is CASSPIAGVTDTQYF. CDR3 DNA sequence: TGCGCCAGCAGCCCTATAGCGGGAGTCACAGATACGCAGTATTTT.

The V call is TRBV6-6, the J call TRBJ1-2, with 7 nucleotides matching TRBD1. Trimming took 7 bases from V and 3 from J; bases not matched to a gene: 8. Germline values: CDR1 MNHNY, CDR2 SVGAGI (reference sequence). The CDR3 is made up of 14 amino acids. The CDR3 reads CASTPMGTDYGYTF. In nucleotides, the CDR3 is TGTGCCAGCACCCCGATGGGGACAGACTATGGCTACACCTTC.

The chain employs TRBV7-2 and TRBJ2-3, with 10 nucleotides matching TRBD2. J was trimmed by 2 bases and V by 6 bases; bases with no gene match: 8. Germline CDR1 is SGHTA and CDR2 is FQGNSA. This CDR3 comprises 16 residues. The CDR3 here is CASRIGSGGDTDTQYF. The CDR3 DNA is TGTGCCAGCAGGATCGGGAGCGGGGGGGACACAGATACGCAGTATTTT.

The rearrangement links TRBV5-1 to TRBJ1-2, with 9 bases lining up with TRBD1. Germline-derived CDR1 and CDR2 are SGHRS and YFSETQ. The V and J ends lost 5 bases and 4 bases, in that order; junction bases with no gene match: 6. CDR3 size: 14 residues. CDR3: CASSRDRDPYGYTF. Written as DNA, the CDR3 is TGCGCCAGCAGTAGGGACAGGGACCCCTATGGCTACACCTTC.

The chain combines TRBV18 with TRBJ1-1, with TRBD1 identical over 9 bases. V trimming: 4 bases; J trimming: 4 bases; junction bases outside the gene matches: 7. The V gene's germline CDR1 is KGHSH and CDR2 LQKENI. The CDR3 runs to 15 residues. The chain's CDR3 is CASSLQGALVTEAFF. The CDR3 DNA reads TGTGCCAGCTCACTACAGGGGGCGCTGGTCACTGAAGCTTTCTTT.

The V and J genes are TRBV15 and TRBJ1-3, with 7 bases aligning to TRBD1. The CDR3 is 17 amino acids. Germline V gene data show CDR1 as LNHNV and CDR2 as YYDKDF (reference sequence). J was trimmed by 4 bases and V by 4 bases; bases with no gene match: 13. As DNA, the CDR3 is TGTGCCACCAGCAAGGGGACAGTATCCGGAGGGGGAAACACCATATATTTT. Translated: CATSKGTVSGGGNTIYF.

The chain has TRBV6-4 and TRBJ2-1; tentatively, D is TRBD2 (5 bases). The CDR3 runs 13 residues. Trimming took off 6 bases at V and 8 bases at J, with 14 bases between the two ends. Germline CDR1 reads MRHNA; CDR2 reads SNTAGT. The CDR3 spells CASSSDWHDEQFF. CDR3 bases: TGTGCCAGCAGCTCGGACTGGCACGATGAGCAGTTCTTC.

The chain is built from TRBV5-5 and TRBJ1-6; 7 nucleotides match TRBD1. This CDR3 is 16 amino acids long. Germline V gene data show CDR1 as SGHKS and CDR2 as YYEKEE (reference sequence). Trimming at V came to 2 bases and at J to 15 bases, leaving 17 bases not matched to a gene. CDR3 sequence: CASSFQPTGAAARLHF. DNA for the CDR3: TGTGCCAGCAGCTTCCAACCTACAGGGGCGGCGGCGCGCCTCCACTTT.

The chain links TRBV3-1 (or the pseudogene TRBV3-2) to TRBJ2-7; tentatively, D is TRBD2 (6 bases). This CDR3 region has 15 residues. Germline CDR1 reads LGHDT; CDR2 reads YNNKEL (reference sequence). V lost 1 base and J 1 base, leaving 11 bases between the germline ends. In nucleotides, the CDR3 is TGTGCCAGCAGCCAAGGACTAGTCGTTTCCTACGAGCAGTACTTC. Protein: CASSQGLVVSYEQYF.

The chain couples TRBV5-1 to TRBJ1-1, with TRBD1 matching over 11 bases. In germline, CDR1 is SGHRS, CDR2 YFSETQ. J was trimmed by 2 bases and V by 0 bases; bases with no gene match: 9. The CDR3 length is 18 residues. CDR3 sequence: CASSLGPGQGVGNTEAFF. DNA for the CDR3: TGCGCCAGCAGCTTGGGGCCGGGACAGGGGGTAGGAAACACTGAAGCTTTCTTT. Filled out from reference TRBV5-1 and TRBJ1-1, the complete variable domain reads KAGVTQTPRYLIKTRGQQVTLSCSPISGHRSVSWYQQTPGQGLQFLFEYFSETQRNKGNFPGRFSGRQFSNSRSEMNVSTLELGDSALYLCASSLGPGQGVGNTEAFFGQGTRLTVV.

V and J are TRBV9 and TRBJ2-7; D possibly corresponds to TRBD2 (7 bases). From germline, CDR1 is SGDLS and CDR2 YYNGEE. This CDR3 is 15 amino acids long. Trimming pared 0 bases from V and 3 bases from J, leaving 13 bases between. In DNA, the CDR3 is TGTGCCAGCAGCGTAGTCGCAGGGGAGGGCTACGAGCAGTACTTC. Amino acids: CASSVVAGEGYEQYF.

The chain links TRBV15 to TRBJ2-3; the match to TRBD2 covers 7 bases. This CDR3 comprises 15 residues. Germline V CDR1 and CDR2: LNHNV, YYDKDF (reference sequence). V trimming: 3 bases; J trimming: 4 bases; junction bases outside the gene matches: 7. CDR3 sequence (DNA): TGTGCCACCAGCAGGGAAGGACTAGTGGCAGATACGCAGTATTTT. This gives the protein CATSREGLVADTQYF. The full variable domain, its missing parts supplied by reference TRBV15 and TRBJ2-3, is DAMVIQNPRYQVTQFGKPVTLSCSQTLNHNVMYWYQQKSSQAPKLLFHYYDKDFNNEADTPDNFQSRRPNTSFCFLDIRSPGLGDTAMYLCATSREGLVADTQYFGPGTRLTVL.

This clone was seen once. J is TRBJ2-1 and V is TRBV10-2, with 7 bases lining up with TRBD1. This CDR3 region has 16 residues. Germline-derived CDR1 and CDR2 are WSHSY and SAAADI. V lost 5 bases to trimming and J lost 4 bases; unmatched junction nucleotides: 11. CDR3 sequence (DNA): TGCGCCAGCAGTTCCGCTCGGGACAGCGGATACAATGAGCAGTTCTTC. Amino acids: CASSSARDSGYNEQFF.

The chain recombines TRBV28 with TRBJ2-7; 9 nucleotides line up with TRBD1. The ends lost 5 bases at V and 2 bases at J; junction bases unmatched: 10. CDR3 length: 16 residues. Per the germline V gene, CDR1 is MDHEN and CDR2 is SYDVKM. CDR3 in amino acids: CASSDLPGQGTYEQYF. For the CDR3, the DNA is TGTGCCAGCAGTGACTTACCCGGACAGGGGACCTACGAGCAGTACTTC.

The chain couples TRBV7-6 to TRBJ1-1, with a possible D match to TRBD1 (5 bases). CDR1 is SGHVS, CDR2 FNYEAQ, per germline. The CDR3 has 16 amino acids. Trimming removed 0 bases at V and 0 bases at J, with 11 bases between. The CDR3 loop is CASSLAQGSLNTEAFF. The CDR3 DNA sequence: TGTGCCAGCAGCTTAGCGCAGGGTTCCTTGAACACTGAAGCTTTCTTT.

The chain combines TRBV30 with TRBJ1-2; a weak D match, TRBD1 (5 bases). Trimming stripped 0 bases from V and 8 bases from J, with 16 bases between. Per the germline V gene, CDR1 is GTSNPN and CDR2 is SVGIG (reference sequence). The length of the CDR3 is 14 residues. The CDR3 nucleotides read TGTGCCTGGAGTGTAGGGGCAGGCCCGTCGGGCTACACCTTC. Its translation: CAWSVGAGPSGYTF.

J is TRBJ1-1 and V is TRBV10-2; D is unclear. The CDR3 consists of 14 residues. Germline V gene data show CDR1 as WSHSY and CDR2 as SAAADI. Trimming cost V 4 bases and J 4 bases, with 13 bases left between them. CDR3 in DNA: TGCGCCAGCAGTGCTATGACAATTGGCACTGAAGCTTTCTTT. This sequence encodes CASSAMTIGTEAFF.

Worth noting for this clone: The CDR3 does not close with the conserved phenylalanine or tryptophan, likely indicating a read error. This chain connects TRBV29-1 to TRBJ1-1, with 8 bases that match TRBD1. CDR3 length: 15 amino acids. Germline V gives CDR1 SQVTM, CDR2 ANQGSEA. V lost 6 bases to trimming and J lost 5 bases; unmatched junction nucleotides: 14. DNA of the CDR3: TGCAGCGTCGAACCCTGGCCAGGGGGCAGGACTGAAGCTTTCCTT. This codes for CSVEPWPGGRTEAFL.

J is TRBJ2-7 and V is TRBV6-5; 7 bases are shared with TRBD1. Germline CDR1 reads MNHEY; CDR2 reads SVGAGI. With V trimmed by 6 bases and J by 3 bases, 5 bases remained unmatched. CDR3 size: 13 residues. This CDR3 reads CASSPGQLYEQYF. DNA for the CDR3: TGTGCCAGCAGCCCGGGACAGCTCTACGAGCAGTACTTC.

The chain uses TRBV18 and TRBJ1-2, with 11 bases aligning to TRBD1. The CDR3 sequence is 17 residues long. V was pared by 3 bases and J by 8 bases, with 14 bases of the junction left unmatched. The germline gives CDR1 KGHSH, CDR2 LQKENI. CDR3: CASSPPNSGTGGDGYTF. The CDR3 bases are TGTGCCAGCTCACCGCCCAACTCCGGGACAGGGGGGGACGGCTACACCTTC.

J is TRBJ1-2 and V is TRBV25-1; D unresolved. Germline V gene data show CDR1 as MGHDK and CDR2 as SYGVNS. The CDR3 runs to 14 residues. V gave up 3 bases and J gave up 2 bases, with 10 bases separating them. DNA of the CDR3: TGTGCCAGCAGTGAGGTTGAACAGAACTATGGCTACACCTTC. Amino acid sequence: CASSEVEQNYGYTF.

About this clone itself: The same CDR3 can be traced to other DNA sequences in this sample. The rearrangement links TRBV5-1 to TRBJ2-3; no firm D call. This CDR3 is built from 15 residues. CDR1 and CDR2 (germline): SGHRS, YFSETQ. Deletions cut 0 bases from V and 1 base from J, with 9 bases between. The CDR3 loop is CASSLGSSGTDTQYF. For the CDR3, the DNA is TGCGCCAGCAGCTTGGGTTCTAGTGGCACAGATACGCAGTATTTT. Full variable domain (missing parts from reference TRBV5-1 and TRBJ2-3): KAGVTQTPRYLIKTRGQQVTLSCSPISGHRSVSWYQQTPGQGLQFLFEYFSETQRNKGNFPGRFSGRQFSNSRSEMNVSTLELGDSALYLCASSLGSSGTDTQYFGPGTRLTVL.

The chain joins TRBV24-1 to TRBJ2-1, with 10 positions matching TRBD2. V gave up 3 bases and J gave up 0 bases; unmatched junction bases: 7. The CDR3 contains 18 residues. CDR1 and CDR2 (germline): KGHDR, SFDVKD. CDR3 in DNA: TGTGCCACCAGTGATCAGGGACTAGCGAGAAGCTCCTACAATGAGCAGTTCTTC. Amino acid sequence: CATSDQGLARSSYNEQFF.

The chain carries TRBV19 and TRBJ1-4; D is uncertain. Per the germline V gene, CDR1 is LNHDA and CDR2 is SQIVND (reference sequence). V lost 2 bases to trimming and J lost 6 bases, with 10 bases between them. CDR3 length: 14 amino acids. CDR3 DNA: TGTGCCAGTAGTATACCTCCAGAGGATGAAAAACTGTTTTTT. This gives the protein CASSIPPEDEKLFF.

This clone was picked up one time. The chain links TRBV6-1 to TRBJ2-3, with TRBD2 matching over 9 bases. V trimming: 4 bases; J trimming: 0 bases; junction bases outside the gene matches: 5. This CDR3 spans 16 amino acids. The germline CDR1 and CDR2 sequences are MNHNS and SASEGT. The CDR3 region has the DNA TGTGCCAGCAGTGGACCGACTAGCGGAAGCACAGATACGCAGTATTTT. Its translation: CASSGPTSGSTDTQYF.

This chain joins TRBV28 and TRBJ2-1; D is uncertain. The V and J ends lost 8 bases and 8 bases respectively, with 13 bases between them. Germline V gene lookup returns CDR1 MDHEN and CDR2 SYDVKM. This CDR3 is built from 12 residues. The CDR3 region is CASGDLRDEQFF. DNA of the CDR3: TGTGCCAGCGGAGACCTACGCGATGAGCAGTTCTTC.

The chain is built from TRBV7-8 and TRBJ1-1; D is ambiguous. Germline assignment: CDR1 SGHVS and CDR2 FQNEAQ. The CDR3 spans 14 residues. V dropped 5 bases and J dropped 1 base, with 11 bases sitting between them. CDR3 in DNA: TGTGCCAGCAGCCCATACTTTGGGAACACTGAAGCTTTCTTT. The encoded protein is CASSPYFGNTEAFF.